Given below is one T cell receptor (beta chain) in context. The germline CDR1 and CDR2 sequences are PRHDT and FYEKMQ (reference sequence). The V gene lost 0 bases and the J gene lost 10 bases, with 5 bases spanning the gap. The CDR3 sequence is 11 residues long. Treatment described: over 15 received Ad26.COV2.S at low or high dose, single or two shots; 5 received placebo; per-sample allocation not given. Repertoires come from day 63 after the first vaccine or placebo injection. Within Boston, the person who donated was an adult of 18-55 years. This entry comes from a study of Ad26.COV2.S vaccination and SARS-CoV-2 variants. For the study at large: Participant was drawn from the COV1001 Ad26.COV2.S trial arm.

TCRdb's copy holds only in-frame clones and misses some; the assay was immunoSEQ multiplex PCR. Of about 680,000 clones detected, more than 80% appear once; the ten largest clones hold around 1.5%. Here the sequenced sample was peripheral blood, taken in a trial of Ad26.COV2.S vaccine versus placebo. This chain joins TRBV13 and TRBJ2-3; D not certain. The receptor comes from a person aged 18 to 65 who received the Ad26.COV2.S COVID-19 vaccine or a placebo. The CDR3 DNA reads TGTGCCAGCAGCTTAGGTAGTGCGCAGTATTTT. Translated: CASSLGSAQYF.